Each of the 26 T cell receptor beta chains below was sequenced from the same sample in a study of T cell responses to AZD1222 COVID-19 vaccine. The method was immunoSEQ multiplex PCR; TCRdb's version includes in-frame clones alone and lacks a portion of them. Among about 150,000 clones listed, around 92% were seen once. Sequenced here: peripheral blood, sampled on day 0 of AZD1222 vaccination. These receptors all stem from an adult in good health.

The chain employs TRBV5-4 and TRBJ1-4, with D possibly being TRBD1 (5 bases). Trimming left V 4 bases short and J 0 bases short, with 16 bases between. This CDR3 has 17 amino acids. Looked up from germline, CDR1 is SGHNT and CDR2 is YYREEE (reference sequence). The CDR3: CASSTRKDSATNEKLFF. CDR3 DNA: TGTGCCAGCAGCACACGGAAAGACAGTGCAACTAATGAAAAACTGTTTTTT.

The chain employs TRBV10-3 and TRBJ2-1, with 8 bases identical to TRBD1. The CDR3 is 16 amino acids. Trimming cost V 6 bases and J 5 bases; bases outside gene matches: 12. Germline-derived CDR1 and CDR2 are ENHRY and SYGVKD. DNA of the CDR3: TGTGCCATCAGAGAAGGGACAGGAGGGACACACAATGAGCAGTTCTTC. This translates into CAIREGTGGTHNEQFF.

This rearrangement joins TRBV29-1 to TRBJ1-4; no firm D call. The CDR3 spans 13 residues. CDR1 and CDR2 (germline): SQVTM, ANQGSEA. The ends were cut back, 7 bases at V and 0 bases at J, with 9 bases in the middle. The CDR3 coding sequence is TGCAGCGGGTTAGACGCAACTAATGAAAAACTGTTTTTT. It translates to CSGLDATNEKLFF.

This clone was seen a few times. The genes are TRBV5-1 and TRBJ1-4; 7 nucleotides agree with TRBD1. CDR3 length: 16 amino acids. Germline trimming cut 0 bases from V and 4 bases from J; bases unmatched to any gene: 6. Germline V lookup: CDR1 SGHRS, CDR2 YFSETQ. CDR3 region: CASSLAEGAVNEKLFF. CDR3 nucleotide sequence: TGCGCCAGCAGCTTGGCCGAGGGGGCCGTTAATGAAAAACTGTTTTTT.

The J gene is TRBJ2-7, the V gene TRBV6-1; TRBD1 might be the D (5 bases). Germline-derived CDR1 and CDR2 are MNHNS and SASEGT. Trimming took off 3 bases at V and 5 bases at J, with 11 bases between the two ends. This CDR3 contains 13 residues. CDR3 in DNA: TGTGCCAGCAGTGAGGGTGTAGGGGACGAGCAGTACTTC. Amino acids: CASSEGVGDEQYF.

The chain is built from TRBV25-1 and TRBJ2-7; the match to TRBD1 covers 7 bases. The CDR3 has 13 amino acids. In germline, CDR1 is MGHDK, CDR2 SYGVNS. The V segment lost 3 bases and the J segment 4 bases; nucleotides outside the gene matches: 3. CDR3 loop: CASSDYRGYEQYF. In DNA, the CDR3 is TGTGCCAGCAGTGATTACAGGGGTTACGAGCAGTACTTC.

V gene TRBV27 combines with J gene TRBJ2-7; 7 nucleotides align to TRBD1. The CDR3 sequence is 13 residues long. CDR1 is MNHEY and CDR2 is SMNVEV in the germline V gene (reference sequence). The V segment lost 6 bases and the J segment 3 bases; nucleotides outside the gene matches: 5. The CDR3 DNA reads TGTGCCAGCAGACGACAGGGCGACTACGAGCAGTACTTC. Translating gives CASRRQGDYEQYF.

The V call is TRBV6-1, the J call TRBJ2-3, with 8 positions matching TRBD1. The length of the CDR3 is 16 residues. Trimming at V came to 4 bases and at J to 1 base, leaving 7 bases not matched to a gene. CDR1 and CDR2 (germline): MNHNS, SASEGT. CDR3 in amino acids: CASSARQGIGTDTQYF. The CDR3 DNA is TGTGCCAGCAGTGCCCGACAGGGGATAGGCACAGATACGCAGTATTTT.

The J gene is TRBJ1-1, the V gene TRBV4-1; TRBD1 matches 7 bases. Trimming removed 1 base from V and 1 base from J; junction bases left unmatched: 6. Germline loops: CDR1 MGHRA, CDR2 YSYEKL. CDR3 length: 16 amino acids. DNA of the CDR3: TGCGCCAGCAGCCAAGGCAGCGGGACAGAGAACACTGAAGCTTTCTTT. Translated: CASSQGSGTENTEAFF.

The chain links TRBV5-1 to TRBJ2-2; possible D gene TRBD2, 5 bases. The CDR3 totals 15 residues. Germline V gene data show CDR1 as SGHRS and CDR2 as YFSETQ. V gave up 4 bases and J gave up 2 bases, with 12 bases separating them. The CDR3 here is CASSTGSGNTGELFF. DNA for the CDR3: TGCGCCAGCAGCACGGGCAGCGGAAACACCGGGGAGCTGTTTTTT.

This chain joins TRBV9 and TRBJ2-2, with 9 bases matching TRBD2. V dropped 0 bases and J dropped 7; count of bases not matched to a gene: 7. Germline V gene data show CDR1 as SGDLS and CDR2 as YYNGEE. The CDR3 runs to 16 residues. As DNA, the CDR3 is TGTGCCAGCAGCGTAGGGGGTAGCGGGAGCGGCGGGGAGCTGTTTTTT. Residues: CASSVGGSGSGGELFF.

The V call is TRBV6-6, the J call TRBJ1-5, with 11 bases identical to TRBD1. V gave up 4 bases and J gave up 8 bases; unmatched junction bases: 10. Germline V gives CDR1 MNHNY, CDR2 SVGAGI (reference sequence). The CDR3 is made up of 16 amino acids. CDR3 DNA sequence: TGTGCCAGCAGTTTTGGGACAGGGGGGAGAGAAAAGCCCCAGCATTTT. Translation: CASSFGTGGREKPQHF.

This clone has more than one count but fewer than ten. Other DNA sequences in this sample translate to the same CDR3. J is TRBJ1-1 and V is TRBV5-1; possible D gene TRBD1, 5 bases. CDR3 length: 16 amino acids. The germline gives CDR1 SGHRS, CDR2 YFSETQ. V was pared by 4 bases and J by 1 base, with 17 bases between. The CDR3 bases are TGCGCCAGCAGCCTGGGGCAGGGAACATGGAACACTGAAGCTTTCTTT. Its protein product is CASSLGQGTWNTEAFF.

V is TRBV27 and J is TRBJ1-1; the match to TRBD1 covers 8 bases. V lost 8 bases and J lost 4; bases outside the gene matches: 12. Germline V gene data show CDR1 as MNHEY and CDR2 as SMNVEV (reference sequence). The CDR3 runs 15 residues. The CDR3 nucleotides read TGTGCCAGCTCCTACCACGGACAGGGCGGCACTGAAGCTTTCTTT. Translated: CASSYHGQGGTEAFF.

The chain is built from TRBV29-1 and TRBJ2-5, with 8 bases lining up with TRBD2. Germline V CDR1 and CDR2: SQVTM, ANQGSEA. Losses at the gene ends were 6 bases for V and 5 bases for J; bases not matched to a gene: 5. This CDR3 region has 12 residues. This chain's CDR3 is CSVASSGETQYF. Written as DNA, the CDR3 is TGCAGCGTCGCCTCTAGCGGGGAGACCCAGTACTTC.

The chain carries TRBV18 and TRBJ1-1; D perhaps matches TRBD1 (5 bases). Trimming stripped 3 bases from V and 3 bases from J, with 20 bases between. The CDR3 spans 17 residues. Germline CDR1 KGHSH, CDR2 LQKENI. The CDR3 loop is CASSPFIRGGIHTEAFF. CDR3 coding DNA: TGTGCCAGCTCACCCTTCATAAGGGGAGGGATTCACACTGAAGCTTTCTTT. The full variable domain, in which reference TRBV18 and TRBJ1-1 provide the parts outside the CDR3, is NAGVMQNPRHLVRRRGQEARLRCSPMKGHSHVYWYRQLPEEGLKFMVYLQKENIIDESGMPKERFSAEFPKEGPSILRIQQVVRGDSAAYFCASSPFIRGGIHTEAFFGQGTRLTVV.

This clone was counted a few times. The V and J genes are TRBV19 and TRBJ1-1; TRBD1 is a possible D gene (5 bases). The CDR3 is 13 residues long. The V gene's germline CDR1 is LNHDA and CDR2 SQIVND (reference sequence). V was pared by 4 bases and J by 0 bases, with 6 bases between. CDR3 sequence reads: CASSTRVNTEAFF. The CDR3 DNA reads TGTGCCAGTAGTACCAGGGTGAACACTGAAGCTTTCTTT.

The chain employs TRBV24-1 and TRBJ2-3; 8 bases fit TRBD1. The V gene's germline CDR1 is KGHDR and CDR2 SFDVKD. This CDR3 comprises 16 residues. Trimming cost V 4 bases and J 2 bases; bases outside gene matches: 7. The CDR3 protein is CATSEGSGGPTDTQYF. As DNA, the CDR3 is TGTGCCACCAGTGAAGGATCAGGGGGCCCCACAGATACGCAGTATTTT.

V is TRBV2 and J is TRBJ2-3, with D hard to call. This CDR3 has 13 amino acids. V lost 5 bases and J 6 bases, leaving 12 bases between the germline ends. CDR1 and CDR2 from the germline V gene are SNHLY and FYNNEI. The CDR3 DNA follows: TGTGCCAGCAGTCCGCCGGGCCCGGATACGCAGTATTTT. The encoded protein is CASSPPGPDTQYF. Full variable domain (rest looked up from reference TRBV2 and TRBJ2-3): EPEVTQTPSHQVTQMGQEVILRCVPISNHLYFYWYRQILGQKVEFLVSFYNNEISEKSEIFDDQFSVERPDGSNFTLKIRSTKLEDSAMYFCASSPPGPDTQYFGPGTRLTVL.

The chain carries TRBV6-5 and TRBJ1-1; D is unresolved. Germline CDR1 and CDR2: MNHEY and SVGAGI. The CDR3 covers 14 residues. V was shortened by 7 bases and J by 4 bases, with 16 bases between the two germline ends. The chain's CDR3 is CASTGLVPITEAFF. The CDR3 coding sequence is TGTGCCAGCACCGGACTGGTACCGATCACTGAAGCTTTCTTT.

The chain employs TRBV20-1 and TRBJ1-3, with D possibly TRBD1 on 5 matching bases. Per the germline V gene, CDR1 is DFQATT and CDR2 is SNEGSKA (reference sequence). The CDR3 covers 13 residues. Trimming removed 3 bases from V and 2 bases from J, with 8 bases in between. In DNA, the CDR3 is TGCAGTGCTAGTAGACAGACTGGAAACACCATATATTTT. Its protein product is CSASRQTGNTIYF.

The chain combines TRBV5-1 with TRBJ2-5; 11 bases map to TRBD2. The CDR3 runs to 16 residues. Germline V gene data show CDR1 as SGHRS and CDR2 as YFSETQ. The ends lost 4 bases at V and 5 bases at J; junction bases unmatched: 10. CDR3 bases: TGCGCCAGCAGCCTAGGGTCGACTAGCGGGGACGAGACCCAGTACTTC. Translated, it gives CASSLGSTSGDETQYF.

V usage is TRBV14 and J usage is TRBJ2-3; possibly TRBD2 for D (5 bases). Germline CDR1 and CDR2: SGHDN and FVKESK. The CDR3 is made up of 14 amino acids. The germline V and J ends were trimmed by 3 bases and 1 base, with 8 bases remaining between them. CDR3 nucleotides: TGTGCCAGCAGCCAGTCGAGGGGCACAGATACGCAGTATTTT. Encoded protein: CASSQSRGTDTQYF.

The chain couples TRBV7-8 to TRBJ1-5; weak D call: TRBD1 (6 bases). Per the germline V gene, CDR1 is SGHVS and CDR2 is FQNEAQ. V lost 3 bases and J lost 6, with 12 bases in between. The CDR3 sequence is 14 residues long. CDR3 region: CASSFPGQSQPQHF. The DNA of the CDR3 is TGTGCCAGCAGCTTTCCGGGACAATCTCAGCCCCAGCATTTT. Full variable domain (outside the CDR3, taken from reference TRBV7-8 and TRBJ1-5): GAGVSQSPRYKVAKRGQDVALRCDPISGHVSLFWYQQALGQGPEFLTYFQNEAQLDKSGLPSDRFFAERPEGSVSTLKIQRTQQEDSAVYLCASSFPGQSQPQHFGDGTRLSIL.

The chain employs TRBV30 and TRBJ1-2; D is unresolved. The CDR3 is 12 amino acids. V was trimmed by 4 bases and J by 6 bases, leaving 12 bases between them. CDR1 is GTSNPN and CDR2 is SVGIG in the germline V gene (reference sequence). CDR3 sequence reads: CAWTLSGDGYTF. DNA of the CDR3: TGTGCCTGGACTTTATCCGGGGATGGCTACACCTTC.

This clone was observed a single time. The gene calls are TRBV6-2 or TRBV6-3 and TRBJ2-7; D not certain. V lost 2 bases, J lost 0 bases, and 8 bases lay in between. Germline values: CDR1 MNHEY, CDR2 SVGEGT. The CDR3 sequence is 14 residues long. CDR3 sequence: CASSYEQDSYEQYF. The CDR3 nucleotides read TGTGCCAGCAGTTACGAGCAGGACTCCTACGAGCAGTACTTC.